These 15 T cell receptor beta chains came from one sample sequenced in a study. TCRdb re-analysed the RT-PCR reads in MiXCR, keeping a single row per CDR3 protein. The sample shows about 700,000 distinct CDR3 sequences, 14% of them seen only once. Sequences were obtained from memory CD4+ T cells from blood. The receptors originated from a female donor in good health, serving as a healthy control.

This clonotype was picked up a small number of times. CDR3 amino acids: CSATTGADYEQYF. The CDR3 region has the DNA TGCAGTGCTACCACGGGAGCGGACTACGAGCAGTACTTC. J is TRBJ2-7 and V is TRBV20-1; tentatively, D is TRBD2 (6 bases). The V gene lost 4 bases and the J gene lost 3 bases, with 13 bases spanning the gap. The CDR3 length is 13 residues. Germline V gene lookup returns CDR1 DFQATT and CDR2 SNEGSKA (reference sequence).

This clonotype was seen ten or more times. The rearrangement uses TRBV29-1 and TRBJ2-7; 9 nucleotides match TRBD1. The J segment lost 2 bases and the V segment lost 7 bases, leaving 9 bases of the junction unmatched. The germline V gene encodes CDR1 SQVTM and CDR2 ANQGSEA. The CDR3 extends over 14 amino acids. The CDR3 DNA reads TGCAGCGCCCTCGGACAGGGGAAGCCCTACGAGCAGTACTTC. The encoded protein is CSALGQGKPYEQYF.

V is TRBV5-1 and J is TRBJ2-5, with 7 bases that match TRBD1. The ends lost 4 bases at V and 2 bases at J; junction bases unmatched: 5. The CDR3 loop spans 14 amino acids. Per germline, CDR1 SGHRS and CDR2 YFSETQ. CDR3 sequence: CASSPGQFQETQYF. In nucleotides, the CDR3 is TGCGCCAGCAGCCCGGGACAGTTTCAAGAGACCCAGTACTTC.

The gene calls are TRBV28 and TRBJ1-3, with 9 nucleotides matching TRBD1. The CDR3 is 16 amino acids. J lost 2 bases, V lost 5 bases, and 7 bases had no gene match. The V gene's germline CDR1 is MDHEN and CDR2 SYDVKM. CDR3 region: CASSPTGTGTGNTIYF. The CDR3 nucleotides are TGTGCCAGCAGTCCCACCGGGACAGGGACTGGAAACACCATATATTTT.

This clonotype has more than one count but fewer than ten. The rearrangement links TRBV3-1 to TRBJ2-7; D may match TRBD1 or TRBD2 (5 bases each). V was trimmed by 0 bases and J by 5 bases, leaving 14 bases between them. Looked up from germline, CDR1 is LGHDT and CDR2 is YNNKEL (reference sequence). This CDR3 region has 15 residues. The CDR3 reads CASSQDTGPANEQYF. The DNA of the CDR3 is TGTGCCAGCAGCCAAGATACGGGACCGGCTAACGAGCAGTACTTC.

CDR3: CSARTGGPYNEQFF. The CDR3 DNA reads as TGCAGTGCTCGCACGGGGGGGCCTTACAATGAGCAGTTCTTC. V usage is TRBV20-1 and J usage is TRBJ2-1; 8 nucleotides agree with TRBD2. This CDR3 comprises 14 residues. The germline CDR1 and CDR2 sequences are DFQATT and SNEGSKA (reference sequence). Unmatched junction bases numbered 7, after V lost 5 bases and J lost 4 bases.

In nucleotides, the CDR3 is TGCAGTGCTCCAATTCTACTAGCGGGGGAGCAGTACTTC. Amino acid sequence: CSAPILLAGEQYF. This chain connects TRBV20-1 to TRBJ2-7, with TRBD2 identical over 10 bases. CDR1 is DFQATT and CDR2 is SNEGSKA in the germline V gene (reference sequence). Unmatched junction bases numbered 8, after V lost 5 bases and J lost 7 bases. The CDR3 has 13 amino acids.

This clonotype came up a few times. V gene TRBV7-8 combines with J gene TRBJ2-5; D gene ambiguous. The CDR3 contains 13 residues. Trimming removed 5 bases at V and 0 bases at J, with 7 bases between. The V gene's germline CDR1 is SGHVS and CDR2 FQNEAQ. CDR3 loop: CASSKNDQETQYF. Here the CDR3 DNA reads TGTGCCAGCAGCAAAAATGACCAAGAGACCCAGTACTTC.

The chain has TRBV7-3 and TRBJ1-6; perhaps TRBD1 as D (5 bases). Germline V gene lookup returns CDR1 SGHTA and CDR2 FQGTGA. V lost 0 bases to trimming and J lost 8 bases, with 11 bases between them. The CDR3 runs 15 residues. The CDR3 region is CASSLTTRDDSPLHF. The CDR3 DNA sequence: TGTGCCAGCAGCTTAACGACCAGGGATGATTCACCCCTCCACTTT. The whole variable domain, remainder taken from reference TRBV7-3 and TRBJ1-6, is GAGVSQTPSNKVTEKGKYVELRCDPISGHTALYWYRQSLGQGPEFLIYFQGTGAADDSGLPNDRFFAVRPEGSVSTLKIQRTERGDSAVYLCASSLTTRDDSPLHFGNGTRLTVT.

This clonotype has only a few counts. This chain uses TRBV10-3 with TRBJ2-7, with no clear D. Germline loops: CDR1 ENHRY, CDR2 SYGVKD. V was shortened by 4 bases and J by 4 bases, with 5 bases between the two germline ends. The CDR3 runs to 11 residues. CDR3 bases: TGTGCCATCAGTGGGCTGTACGAGCAGTACTTC. Encoded protein: CAISGLYEQYF.

This clonotype appeared many times. The chain employs TRBV27 and TRBJ1-2; TRBD1 agrees at 9 bases. Per the germline V gene, CDR1 is MNHEY and CDR2 is SMNVEV (reference sequence). After removal of 6 bases from V and 4 bases from J, the junction contained 6 bases not matched to a gene. CDR3 length: 14 amino acids. CDR3 loop: CASRRDRVGYGYTF. DNA for the CDR3: TGTGCCAGCAGGAGGGACAGGGTGGGCTATGGCTACACCTTC.

This chain joins TRBV5-8 and TRBJ1-5, with 9 positions matching TRBD1. In germline, CDR1 is SGHTS, CDR2 YDEGEE. The CDR3 sequence is 18 residues long. The V segment lost 1 base and the J segment 6 bases; nucleotides outside the gene matches: 14. Written as DNA, the CDR3 is TGTGCCAGCAGCTTGACTCCCCCCGGGACAGGGCTCAGTCAGCCCCAGCATTTT. Protein product: CASSLTPPGTGLSQPQHF.

The CDR3 loop reads CASSLFPGAGGELFF. In nucleotides, the CDR3 is TGCGCCAGCAGCTTATTCCCGGGGGCCGGCGGGGAGCTGTTTTTT. The chain recombines TRBV5-1 with TRBJ2-2; D is possibly TRBD1 or TRBD2 (6 bases each). CDR3 size: 15 residues. Per germline, CDR1 SGHRS and CDR2 YFSETQ. V lost 2 bases, J lost 7 bases, and 15 bases lay in between.

In this sample, this clonotype turned up many times. The chain joins TRBV28 to TRBJ2-4; D unresolved. V was cut by 3 bases and J by 8 bases, with 17 bases left in between. CDR1 and CDR2 (germline): MDHEN, SYDVKM. The CDR3 loop spans 15 amino acids. The DNA for the CDR3 is TGTGCCAGCAGTTTGGTAATTGGATTTGGGGACATTCAGTACTTC. Encoded protein: CASSLVIGFGDIQYF. The full variable domain, completed using reference TRBV28 and TRBJ2-4, is DVKVTQSSRYLVKRTGEKVFLECVQDMDHENMFWYRQDPGLGLRLIYFSYDVKMKEKGDIPEGYSVSREKKERFSLILESASTNQTSMYLCASSLVIGFGDIQYFGAGTRLSVL.

This clonotype was observed a few times. CDR3 nucleotides: TGTGCCAGCAGCCAGAACAGGGGTTTCGGTGTGAACACTGAAGCTTTCTTT. Amino acids: CASSQNRGFGVNTEAFF. The V gene is TRBV7-9, the J gene TRBJ1-1, with 7 bases lining up with TRBD1. Germline V gene data show CDR1 as SEHNR and CDR2 as FQNEAQ (reference sequence). CDR3 length: 17 residues. V lost 5 bases, J lost 0 bases, and 12 bases stayed unmatched.